Described below is a single T cell receptor (beta chain) sequence and its context. The data originate from a study of blood T cell repertoires in COVID-19. Study information: T cells, B-cell-depleted T cells, or PBMCs supplied cDNA or gDNA.

This table comes from immunoSEQ multiplex PCR, and its TCRdb copy is limited to in-frame clones, with some not included. The sample contains 450,000 or so clones, about 87% of which appear only once. Losses at the gene ends were 8 bases for V and 8 bases for J; bases not matched to a gene: 12. There are 15 residues in the CDR3. CDR1 is SEHNR and CDR2 is FQNEAQ in the germline V gene (reference sequence). Seattle patient enrollment occurred during active infection, with longitudinal follow-up thereafter. The sample taken for sequencing was peripheral blood. This receptor was identified in a man between 18 and 29 years old with COVID-19, enrolled during active disease. This rearrangement joins TRBV7-9 to TRBJ2-1; 10 positions match TRBD2. The CDR3 loop is CASREVAGGTHEQFF. CDR3 nucleotides: TGTGCCAGCCGCGAGGTAGCGGGGGGTACCCATGAGCAGTTCTTC.